Ten or more counts support the clone carrying this TCR beta chain. Its target is unknown. The data belong to a study of breast tumors, draining lymph nodes, adjacent tissues. Findings of the study overall: Tumors had less TCR diversity than lymph nodes, more than nontumor tissue. Data only fit, rather than demonstrated, lymph node origin of most tumor T cells. Compared with basal-like, luminal-like tumors shared significantly more repertoire with nontumor tissue. Data fit most tumor T cells coming from lymph node, expanding in tumor.

The V gene's germline CDR1 is LGHNT and CDR2 FRNRAP. The CDR3 spans 16 residues. V was pared by 4 bases and J by 3 bases, with 16 bases between. TCRdb re-analysed the multiplex PCR reads in MiXCR, keeping a single row per CDR3 protein. The sample lists 160,000 or so distinct CDR3 sequences, 30% to 40% seen once, with around 4% in the top ten. The lymph nodes were axillary draining lymph nodes from breast cancer patients. This sequence originates from a female donor with breast cancer. Some clones in this sample may be carry-over from other donors' samples. The chain employs TRBV12-5 and TRBJ2-1; D might be TRBD1 (6 bases). Material for sequencing was axillary lymph node tissue. CDR3 protein: CASGSGATGNYNEQFF. The CDR3 DNA reads TGTGCTAGTGGTTCCGGAGCGACAGGAAACTACAATGAGCAGTTCTTC.